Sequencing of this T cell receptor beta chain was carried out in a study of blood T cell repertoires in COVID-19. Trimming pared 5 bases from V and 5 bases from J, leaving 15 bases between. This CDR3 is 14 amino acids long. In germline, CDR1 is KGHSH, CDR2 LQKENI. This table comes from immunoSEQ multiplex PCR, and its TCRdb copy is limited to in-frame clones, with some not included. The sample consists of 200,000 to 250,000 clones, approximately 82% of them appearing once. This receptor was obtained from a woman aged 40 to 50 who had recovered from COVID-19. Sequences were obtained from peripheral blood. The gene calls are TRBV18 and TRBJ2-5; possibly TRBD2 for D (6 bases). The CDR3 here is CASSSSEGGETQYF. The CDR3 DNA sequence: TGTGCCAGCTCATCTAGCGAAGGAGGGGAGACCCAGTACTTC.